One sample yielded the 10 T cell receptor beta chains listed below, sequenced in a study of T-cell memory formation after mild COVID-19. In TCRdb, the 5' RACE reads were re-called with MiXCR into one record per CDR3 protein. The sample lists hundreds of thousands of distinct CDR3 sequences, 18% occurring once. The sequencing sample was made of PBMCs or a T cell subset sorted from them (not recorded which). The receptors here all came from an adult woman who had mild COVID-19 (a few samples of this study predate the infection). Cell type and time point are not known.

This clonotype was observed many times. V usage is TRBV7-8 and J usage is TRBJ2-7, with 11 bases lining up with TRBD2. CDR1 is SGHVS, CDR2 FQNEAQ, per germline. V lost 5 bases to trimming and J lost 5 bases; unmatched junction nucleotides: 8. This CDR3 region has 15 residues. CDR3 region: CASSPGLAGADEQYF. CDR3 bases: TGTGCCAGCAGCCCAGGACTAGCGGGTGCGGACGAGCAGTACTTC.

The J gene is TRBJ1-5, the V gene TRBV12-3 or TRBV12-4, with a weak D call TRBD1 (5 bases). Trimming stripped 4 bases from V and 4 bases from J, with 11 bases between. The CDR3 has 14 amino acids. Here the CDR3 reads CASSSSGANQPQHF. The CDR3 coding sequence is TGTGCCAGCAGTTCCAGTGGGGCTAATCAGCCCCAGCATTTT.

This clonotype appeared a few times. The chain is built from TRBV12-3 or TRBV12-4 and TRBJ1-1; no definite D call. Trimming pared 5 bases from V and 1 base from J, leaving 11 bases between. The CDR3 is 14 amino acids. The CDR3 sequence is CASSPRQRNTEAFF. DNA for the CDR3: TGTGCCAGCAGTCCCCGGCAGCGGAACACTGAAGCTTTCTTT.

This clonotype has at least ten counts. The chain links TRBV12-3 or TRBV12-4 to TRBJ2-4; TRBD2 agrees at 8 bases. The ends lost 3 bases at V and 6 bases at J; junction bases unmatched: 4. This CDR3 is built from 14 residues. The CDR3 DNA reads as TGTGCCAGCAGTTTGAAAGCGGGGGTAAACATTCAGTACTTC. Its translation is CASSLKAGVNIQYF.

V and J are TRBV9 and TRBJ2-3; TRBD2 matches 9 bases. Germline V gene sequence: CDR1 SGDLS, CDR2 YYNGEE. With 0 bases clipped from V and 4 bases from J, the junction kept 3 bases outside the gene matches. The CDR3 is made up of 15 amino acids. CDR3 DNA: TGTGCCAGCAGCGTAGGAGCGGGAGGTTCAGATACGCAGTATTTT. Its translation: CASSVGAGGSDTQYF.

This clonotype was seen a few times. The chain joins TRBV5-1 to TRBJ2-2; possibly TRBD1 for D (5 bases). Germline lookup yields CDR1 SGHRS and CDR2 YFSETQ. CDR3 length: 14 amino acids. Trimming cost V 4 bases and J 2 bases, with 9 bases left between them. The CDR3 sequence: CASSPDTNTGELFF. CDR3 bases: TGCGCCAGCAGCCCGGACACCAACACCGGGGAGCTGTTTTTT.

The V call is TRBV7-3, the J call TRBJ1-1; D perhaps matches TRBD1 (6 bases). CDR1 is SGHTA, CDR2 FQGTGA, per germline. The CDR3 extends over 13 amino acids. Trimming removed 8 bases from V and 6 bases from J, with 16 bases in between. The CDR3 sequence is CASRLPGHPEAFF. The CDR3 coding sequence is TGTGCCAGCCGACTTCCGGGACATCCTGAAGCTTTCTTT.

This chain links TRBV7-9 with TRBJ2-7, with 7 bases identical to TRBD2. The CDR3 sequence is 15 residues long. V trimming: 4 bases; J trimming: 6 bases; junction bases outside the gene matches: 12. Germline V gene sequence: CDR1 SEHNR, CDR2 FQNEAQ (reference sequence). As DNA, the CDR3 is TGTGCCAGCAGCTCACCGGGAGGAAGAGAGTTCGAGCAGTACTTC. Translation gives CASSSPGGREFEQYF.

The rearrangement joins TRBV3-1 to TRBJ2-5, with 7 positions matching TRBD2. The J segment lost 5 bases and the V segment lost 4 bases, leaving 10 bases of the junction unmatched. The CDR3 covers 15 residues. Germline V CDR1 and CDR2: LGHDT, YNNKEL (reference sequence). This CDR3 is CASSRPGLEWETQYF. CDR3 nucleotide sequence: TGTGCCAGCAGCCGACCCGGACTAGAGTGGGAGACCCAGTACTTC.

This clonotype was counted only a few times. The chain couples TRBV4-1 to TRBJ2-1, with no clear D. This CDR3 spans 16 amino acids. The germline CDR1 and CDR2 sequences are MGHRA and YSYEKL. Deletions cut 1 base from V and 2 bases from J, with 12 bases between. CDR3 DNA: TGCGCCAGCAGCCAAGGAGTCGGGCTAGCCTACAATGAGCAGTTCTTC. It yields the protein CASSQGVGLAYNEQFF.